These T cell receptor beta chains were read from a single sample in a study of beta chain features in type 1 diabetes. Libraries were prepared by immunoSEQ multiplex PCR; TCRdb keeps only in-frame clonotypes and omits some of them. This table holds about 320,000 clones, 12% to 15% found once. The source material was central memory CD4+ T cells from blood. The source of these receptors is a man under 40 in good health. Both conserved end residues are part of each CDR3. D genes are given only for firm matches. Size is stated for part of the rows, as once, few or many counts, or as a class when the clone is expanded.

d_call,j_call,clone_size,v_call,cdr3_nt,cdr3_aa
TRBD2,TRBJ2-5,.,TRBV5-1,TGCGCCAGCAGCTTGTCGGATCCGGGAGGAGAGACCCAGTACTTC,CASSLSDPGGETQYF
.,TRBJ1-1,few,TRBV7-3,TGTGCCAGCAGCTTAAGGAGGGACCTGACTGAAGCTTTCTTT,CASSLRRDLTEAFF
.,TRBJ1-1,.,TRBV5-1,TGCGCCAGCAGCTTGGTGAATCTTGAGAACACTGAAGCTTTCTTT,CASSLVNLENTEAFF
TRBD1,TRBJ2-3,.,TRBV9,TGTGCCAGCAGCGTTACACAGGGGTTCACACTCACAGATACGCAGTATTTT,CASSVTQGFTLTDTQYF
TRBD1,TRBJ1-2,many,TRBV7-2,TGTGCCAGCAGCCGTGGACAGGGACCCTATGGCTACACCTTC,CASSRGQGPYGYTF
TRBD2,TRBJ2-5,.,TRBV11-1,TGTGCCAGCAAAAAACTAGCGGGAGGGCCGAGGGAGACCCAGTACTTC,CASKKLAGGPRETQYF
.,TRBJ2-6,many,TRBV5-8,TGTGCCAGCAGCTTGATTACCTCTGGGGCCAACGTCCTGACTTTC,CASSLITSGANVLTF
.,TRBJ2-5,many,TRBV7-9,TGTGCCAGCAGCTTAAGGGGTGATACCGAAGAGACCCAGTACTTC,CASSLRGDTEETQYF
.,TRBJ1-3,few,TRBV2,TGTGCCAGCAAGCTGATCTCTGGAAACACCATATATTTT,CASKLISGNTIYF
TRBD2,TRBJ2-7,few,TRBV9,TGTGCCAGCAGCCCCGCGGGGGAAAGCGAGCAGTACTTC,CASSPAGESEQYF
.,TRBJ2-1,.,TRBV27,TGTGCCAGCAGTTACTCCTACTCCTACAATGAGCAGTTCTTC,CASSYSYSYNEQFF
.,TRBJ1-1,few,TRBV10-3,TGTGCCATCAGTGAGAGGACGGGTGCGAACACTGAAGCTTTCTTT,CAISERTGANTEAFF
.,TRBJ2-6,few,TRBV5-4,TGTGCCAGCAGCTTGGATCAAAACTCTGGGGCCAACGTCCTGACTTTC,CASSLDQNSGANVLTF
.,TRBJ2-2,.,TRBV7-8,TGTGCCAGCAGCTTAGCGCTTGGGGGCCTTGGGGAGCTGTTTTTT,CASSLALGGLGELFF
TRBD2,TRBJ2-3,few,TRBV11-2,TGTGCCAGCAGCCTGGGGGGGGTCGCGACAGATACGCAGTATTTT,CASSLGGVATDTQYF
TRBD2,TRBJ2-1,few,TRBV7-2,TGTGCCAGCAGCCTGGCGGCGGGAGCAATCAATGAGCAGTTCTTC,CASSLAAGAINEQFF
.,TRBJ2-1,.,TRBV7-2,TGTGCCAGCAGCTTAAACATCTATCACCCGCCTGAGGGCAATGAGCAGTTCTTC,CASSLNIYHPPEGNEQFF
.,TRBJ2-3,few,TRBV5-6,TGTGCCAGCAGCTTGACAACAGATACGCAGTATTTT,CASSLTTDTQYF
.,TRBJ1-4,few,TRBV9,TGTGCCAGCAGCGTAGGGGGAGTCGGTGAAAAACTGTTTTTT,CASSVGGVGEKLFF
.,TRBJ2-7,many,TRBV7-9,TGTGCCAGCAGCCAACAAAGTTCTTCGCACGAGCAGTACTTC,CASSQQSSSHEQYF
TRBD1,TRBJ2-5,few,TRBV11-3,TGTGCCAGCAGCTTAATTGCTTCCCGGCCAGGGGGACGGGAGACCCAGTACTTC,CASSLIASRPGGRETQYF
TRBD1,TRBJ1-6,few,TRBV4-3,TGCGCCAGCAGCCAACTGGAGGGACAGGGTGTCTCACCCCTCCACTTT,CASSQLEGQGVSPLHF
.,TRBJ2-7,.,TRBV27,TGTGCCAGCAGTTTAAACGGTTTCGGGACGGGGTACTACGAGCAGTACTTC,CASSLNGFGTGYYEQYF
TRBD1,TRBJ2-1,.,TRBV4-3,TGCGCCAGCAGCCAAGCATCGAGGGGGCCTGAGCAGTTCTTC,CASSQASRGPEQFF
.,TRBJ2-2,.,TRBV5-1,TGCGCCAGCAGCTTGTTTGTGGGAGCCGGGGAGCTGTTTTTT,CASSLFVGAGELFF
TRBD1,TRBJ1-3,.,TRBV23-1,TGCGCCAGCAGTCTCGATGACAGGGGGCTCGGAAACACCATATATTTT,CASSLDDRGLGNTIYF